A single T cell receptor (beta chain) is shown here with its context. This clonotype was seen only a few times. The antigen it recognizes is unknown. No much larger clonotype is one base removed from it; base qualities were not supplied. Library preparation used 5' RACE. The sequencing machine was an Illumina HiSeq 2500. A second roughly 6 to 12 cycle PCR used a sample-barcoded 5' primer and a J-beta primer mix. Each TCR beta cDNA molecule received a unique molecular identifier from a template-switch 5' adaptor carrying 12 random nucleotides. Each sample yielded at least 3 million CDR3-containing paired-end reads. The Mint cDNA synthesis kit, primed by a TRBC-specific oligonucleotide, was used to synthesize first-strand cDNA from all RNA. Following uracil-DNA glycosylase treatment, a first 18-cycle PCR with universal primers M1SS and BC2_uni_R was performed on all cDNA. Regarding the original processing steps: Normalization of each sample was performed by random selection of 1 million high-quality reads, each carrying a distinct molecular identifier. Reads sharing molecular identifiers were discarded rather than binned into consensus sequences. MiTCR, with a Q25 quality threshold and the strictest error-elimination algorithm, was used for CDR3 identification, clonotype clustering and error correction. A nonparametric unseen species model using Euler transformation provided a lower-bound estimate of total TCR beta diversity. TCRdb reprocessing: public reads trimmed at Q25 with fastp, clones called with MiXCR, in-frame beta chains kept. Rows matching on CDR3 protein sequence are summarized as one entry with the most common DNA and genes. None of the V and J calls come from the authors' own analysis; TCRdb made them. The sample includes more than 700,000 distinct CDR3 sequences, with roughly 46% observed a single time. The top ten clones comprise roughly 18% of the sample.

Donors were under 40 systemically healthy Caucasian individuals from Russia aged 6 to 90 years. Around 10 milliliters of peripheral blood were collected from each donor into EDTA-treated Vacutainer tubes. Ficoll-Paque density-gradient centrifugation was used to isolate PBMCs, with at least 7 million obtained per sample. Trizol reagent was used to extract total RNA from PBMCs, with at least 6 micrograms per sample. Naive CD45RAhigh/CD27high T cell percentages were measured by flow cytometry on a PBMC aliquot from every donor. This entry belongs to a study of blood T cells in healthy people across ages (dated by TCRdb to 2015 to 2017). Background on the whole study: In model experiments, roughly one uniquely barcoded TCR beta cDNA molecule per two T cells was captured by template switching. Using deep sequencing normalized with unique cDNA molecular identifiers, the study measured how TCR beta repertoire diversity changes with age. The donors were divided into four age groups: young (average around 15 years), middle-aged (about 40), aged (approximately 64) and long-lived (more than 75). To avoid experimental bias, donors of different ages were spread randomly across the sequencing lanes. Using the same blood draw, the study looked at two additional independent replicas of 1 million unique cDNA reads for two donors, one aged 18 to 30 and the other aged 80 or older.

The investigation overall reported the following: Observed TCR beta diversity correlated strongly with the percentage of naive T cells measured by flow cytometry. Compared with the aged group, the long-lived group had more naive CD4+ T cells, fewer expanded clones and increased TCR diversity, a pattern suggesting age selection. Conclusive comparison of naive and antigen-experienced compartments was prevented by the profiling of bulk unsorted PBMCs. Total diversity estimates from one million sequenced T cells were considered lower bounds and underestimates. As age increased, observed TCR beta diversity per million T cells dropped in a roughly linear way, and a significant reduction was already evident by age roughly 40. Because donor CMV infection status was unknown, age-related changes in expanded clonotypes were potentially confounded.

From the cysteine through the phenylalanine, the CDR3 covers 14 amino acids. Only CDR3 DNA is held: 42 bases, read in frame from base 1. Cut back by 4 bases and 6 bases, the V and J ends lie 14 bases apart. The germline V gene supplies CDR1 SGHRS and CDR2 YFSETQ. This receptor was obtained from an elderly man in good health. The sequencing input was blood. This chain joins TRBV5-1 to TRBJ2-4; TRBD2 might be the D gene, on 6 matching bases. The CDR3 corresponds to CASSIGGPVNIQYF. The DNA sequence is TGCGCCAGCAGCATCGGAGGGCCGGTAAACATTCAGTACTTC.